One sample yielded the 29 T cell receptor beta chains listed below, sequenced in a study of T-cell memory formation after mild COVID-19. Each CDR3 protein is one row after TCRdb ran MiXCR on the 5' RACE reads. In the table there are hundreds of thousands of distinct CDR3 sequences, roughly 13% of which are singletons. The material sequenced was PBMCs or a T cell subset sorted from them (not recorded which). The receptors here all came from a man younger than 35 who had mild COVID-19 (a few samples of this study predate the infection). Cell type and time point are not known.

This clonotype was counted between two and nine times. The chain carries TRBV7-9 and TRBJ2-1; 9 bases map to TRBD2. Germline CDR1 and CDR2: SEHNR and FQNEAQ (reference sequence). The CDR3 has 15 amino acids. Trimming took 3 bases from V and 8 from J; bases not matched to a gene: 8. The CDR3 bases are TGTGCCAGCAGCTTGACGGCGGGGGGGCCGGATGAGCAGTTCTTC. Translating it yields CASSLTAGGPDEQFF.

The chain combines TRBV11-1 with TRBJ2-1; no reliable D call. The V end lost 3 bases, the J end lost 3 bases, and 9 bases lay between the germline ends. The CDR3 is 14 residues long. The germline V gene encodes CDR1 SGHAT and CDR2 FQDESV (reference sequence). DNA for the CDR3: TGTGCCAGCAGCTTTAGAGGAAACTACAATGAGCAGTTCTTC. Translated, it gives CASSFRGNYNEQFF.

This chain joins TRBV20-1 and TRBJ1-2; the match to TRBD1 covers 9 bases. This CDR3 is built from 16 residues. Germline V lookup: CDR1 DFQATT, CDR2 SNEGSKA (reference sequence). Trimming cost V 6 bases and J 1 base; bases outside gene matches: 12. CDR3 nucleotide sequence: TGCAGTGCCAATTCACCGGGGACAGGGCTTAACTATGGCTACACCTTC. Protein sequence: CSANSPGTGLNYGYTF.

This clonotype was recorded many times. The rearrangement joins TRBV7-9 to TRBJ1-1; D gene unclear. Germline V gene sequence: CDR1 SEHNR, CDR2 FQNEAQ (reference sequence). The CDR3 runs to 13 residues. The germline V and J ends were trimmed by 5 bases and 5 bases, with 12 bases remaining between them. Here the CDR3 reads CASSPRGGTEAFF. In DNA form, the CDR3 reads TGTGCCAGCAGCCCCCGGGGAGGGACTGAAGCTTTCTTT.

The chain joins TRBV20-1 to TRBJ1-1; D possibly corresponds to TRBD1 (6 bases). V was cut by 6 bases and J by 5 bases, with 13 bases left in between. The germline gives CDR1 DFQATT, CDR2 SNEGSKA (reference sequence). The CDR3 sequence is 12 residues long. DNA for the CDR3: TGCAGTGCGGTACAGGGTGGGACTGAAGCTTTCTTT. Residues: CSAVQGGTEAFF.

Many counts were recorded for this clonotype. V gene TRBV29-1 combines with J gene TRBJ1-2; no firm D call. The germline V gene encodes CDR1 SQVTM and CDR2 ANQGSEA. This CDR3 spans 14 amino acids. The V and J ends lost 4 bases and 3 bases respectively, with 15 bases between them. The CDR3 protein is CSVAGRGFHYGYTF. CDR3 bases: TGCAGCGTTGCCGGTAGAGGGTTTCACTATGGCTACACCTTC.

The CDR3 DNA reads TGTGCCAGCAGTTACGACACGTTAAACACTGAAGCTTTCTTT. This encodes CASSYDTLNTEAFF. The J gene is TRBJ1-1, the V gene TRBV6-5; D is undetermined. V was shortened by 2 bases and J by 2 bases, with 9 bases between the two germline ends. Germline V CDR1 and CDR2: MNHEY, SVGAGI. The CDR3 contains 14 residues.

This clonotype was detected only a few times. The chain combines TRBV7-9 with TRBJ1-2; D remains ambiguous. The CDR3 loop spans 17 amino acids. Deletions cut 0 bases from V and 0 bases from J, with 14 bases between. The germline V gene has CDR1 SEHNR and CDR2 FQNEAQ (reference sequence). CDR3 DNA: TGTGCCAGCAGCTTAGCAGAACGAGGGATCGCTAACTATGGCTACACCTTC. It is translated as CASSLAERGIANYGYTF. The entire variable domain, with the rest obtained from reference TRBV7-9 and TRBJ1-2, is as follows: DTGVSQNPRHKITKRGQNVTFRCDPISEHNRLYWYRQTLGQGPEFLTYFQNEAQLEKSRLLSDRFSAERPKGSFSTLEIQRTEQGDSAMYLCASSLAERGIANYGYTFGSGTRLTVV.

The CDR3 reads CSARLTRVSSYNSPLHF. The DNA for the CDR3 is TGCAGTGCTAGATTGACCCGTGTGAGCTCCTATAATTCACCCCTCCACTTT. The chain uses TRBV20-1 and TRBJ1-6, with no clear D. The CDR3 runs to 17 residues. Germline assignment: CDR1 DFQATT and CDR2 SNEGSKA (reference sequence). V gave up 2 bases and J gave up 0 bases, with 14 bases separating them.

This clonotype was seen a handful of times. The chain couples TRBV5-1 to TRBJ2-6, with TRBD1 matching over 8 bases. The CDR3 contains 17 residues. J was trimmed by 2 bases and V by 4 bases; bases with no gene match: 8. Germline V gives CDR1 SGHRS, CDR2 YFSETQ. The CDR3 region is CASSTGQGHTGANVLTF. CDR3 DNA sequence: TGCGCCAGCAGCACCGGACAGGGACACACTGGGGCCAACGTCCTGACTTTC.

This chain links TRBV6-5 with TRBJ1-6, with D hard to call. Germline V CDR1 and CDR2: MNHEY, SVGAGI. The V end was cut by 6 bases, the J end by 10 bases, with 13 bases between. The CDR3 loop spans 13 amino acids. In DNA form, the CDR3 reads TGTGCCAGCAGGTGGAATGGAGGCTCACCCCTCCACTTT. The encoded protein is CASRWNGGSPLHF.

The table lists this clonotype with a few counts. The chain has TRBV4-3 and TRBJ1-4; TRBD1 agrees at 9 bases. The V gene's germline CDR1 is LGHNA and CDR2 YSLEER. The CDR3 totals 16 residues. J lost 11 bases, V lost 3 bases, and 13 bases had no gene match. CDR3 sequence reads: CASSQEQGANVGKLFF. Written as DNA, the CDR3 is TGCGCCAGCAGCCAGGAACAGGGGGCTAATGTGGGGAAACTGTTTTTT.

This clonotype has at least ten counts. The chain links TRBV7-2 to TRBJ2-7; TRBD1 or TRBD2 may be the D gene (5 bases each). Germline lookup yields CDR1 SGHTA and CDR2 FQGNSA. The CDR3 sequence is 14 residues long. V was cut by 3 bases and J by 9 bases, with 18 bases left in between. The CDR3 DNA reads as TGTGCCAGCAGCTTCGAGAGGGGATTTACGATGCAGTACTTC. This sequence encodes CASSFERGFTMQYF.

This clonotype was observed at least ten times. The V gene is TRBV7-9, the J gene TRBJ1-1, with D hard to call. CDR3 size: 13 residues. V lost 1 base and J lost 1, with 4 bases in between. CDR1 SEHNR and CDR2 FQNEAQ come from the germline V gene (reference sequence). The CDR3 spells CASSLDANTEAFF. The CDR3 DNA reads as TGTGCCAGCAGCTTAGACGCGAACACTGAAGCTTTCTTT.

The gene calls are TRBV7-3 and TRBJ2-3, with 14 bases matching TRBD2. This CDR3 has 17 amino acids. V shed 4 bases and J 5 bases; nucleotides not matched to a gene: 8. Germline V CDR1 and CDR2: SGHTA, FQGTGA. The CDR3 DNA follows: TGTGCCAGCAGCTCCGAGACTAGCGGGGGGGCCTTAGATACGCAGTATTTT. Translating it yields CASSSETSGGALDTQYF.

The chain recombines TRBV6-5 with TRBJ1-5, with D hard to call. The V gene lost 2 bases and the J gene lost 0 bases, with 8 bases spanning the gap. Germline V lookup: CDR1 MNHEY, CDR2 SVGAGI. This CDR3 comprises 15 residues. The CDR3: CASSYSPYSNQPQHF. The CDR3, as DNA: TGTGCCAGCAGTTACAGTCCTTATAGCAATCAGCCCCAGCATTTT.

This clonotype has only a few counts. The CDR3 DNA reads as TGTGCCAGCAGCTGGGGGGGCGATACGCAGTATTTT. It codes for CASSWGGDTQYF. V and J are TRBV7-2 and TRBJ2-3, with D tentatively TRBD2 (7 bases). V was shortened by 4 bases and J by 6 bases, with 8 bases between the two germline ends. This CDR3 region has 12 residues. The V gene's germline CDR1 is SGHTA and CDR2 FQGNSA. The full variable domain, its missing parts supplied by reference TRBV7-2 and TRBJ2-3, is GAGVSQSPSNKVTEKGKDVELRCDPISGHTALYWYRQSLGQGLEFLIYFQGNSAPDKSGLPSDRFSAERTGGSVSTLTIQRTQQEDSAVYLCASSWGGDTQYFGPGTRLTVL.

Ten or more counts support this clonotype. The rearrangement links TRBV12-3 or TRBV12-4 to TRBJ1-2, with D possibly matching TRBD1 (5 bases). This CDR3 is built from 12 residues. V lost 3 bases and J lost 5, with 7 bases in between. DNA for the CDR3: TGTGCCAGCAGTTTCGGGGGGTATGGCTACACCTTC. Its protein is CASSFGGYGYTF.

This clonotype has just a few counts. The chain has TRBV20-1 and TRBJ1-5; a possible D gene is TRBD1 (5 bases). Trimming stripped 6 bases from V and 6 bases from J, with 15 bases between. This CDR3 has 13 residues. Germline values: CDR1 DFQATT, CDR2 SNEGSKA (reference sequence). CDR3 sequence reads: CSAQMAGVQPQHF. For the CDR3, the DNA is TGCAGTGCACAAATGGCGGGGGTTCAGCCCCAGCATTTT.

The table lists this clonotype with a few counts. The chain joins TRBV7-2 to TRBJ2-3; TRBD2 matches 11 bases. The CDR3 totals 14 residues. V lost 11 bases to trimming and J lost 5 bases; unmatched junction nucleotides: 9. Germline V CDR1 and CDR2: SGHTA, FQGNSA. The CDR3 nucleotides read TGTGCCGCCCTCTCACTAGCGGGGGAAGATACGCAGTATTTT. Protein product: CAALSLAGEDTQYF.

This clonotype turned up a few times. The chain uses TRBV18 and TRBJ2-2, with D maybe TRBD2 (5 bases). The germline CDR1 and CDR2 sequences are KGHSH and LQKENI. V gave up 3 bases and J gave up 4 bases, with 9 bases separating them. This CDR3 is 14 amino acids long. The CDR3 coding sequence is TGTGCCAGCTCACCGGCAGGAGGCACCGGGGAGCTGTTTTTT. Amino acids: CASSPAGGTGELFF. The full variable domain, in which reference TRBV18 and TRBJ2-2 provide the parts outside the CDR3, is NAGVMQNPRHLVRRRGQEARLRCSPMKGHSHVYWYRQLPEEGLKFMVYLQKENIIDESGMPKERFSAEFPKEGPSILRIQQVVRGDSAAYFCASSPAGGTGELFFGEGSRLTVL.

This clonotype was seen a few times. This chain uses TRBV2 with TRBJ2-7; D is possibly TRBD1 (5 bases). Trimming shortened V by 7 bases and J by 6 bases, and 13 bases separated the two germline ends. Germline V lookup: CDR1 SNHLY, CDR2 FYNNEI. The CDR3 is made up of 12 amino acids. CDR3 DNA sequence: TGTGCCAGCACCGAAGGGGCCCGCGAGCAGTACTTC. Encoded protein: CASTEGAREQYF.

This CDR3 reads CASRVQGGTEAFF. The CDR3 bases are TGTGCCAGCAGGGTACAGGGAGGCACTGAAGCTTTCTTT. The rearrangement joins TRBV2 to TRBJ1-1; D perhaps matches TRBD1 (6 bases). This CDR3 contains 13 residues. In germline, CDR1 is SNHLY, CDR2 FYNNEI. The ends were cut back, 6 bases at V and 4 bases at J, with 12 bases in the middle.

A remark on this clonotype: At one end the junction does not follow the germline gene, possibly because of a read error. The CDR3 loop is CASSQGAGQGRSYDQYF. In DNA form, the CDR3 reads TGCGCCAGCAGCCAAGGCGCCGGACAGGGCAGGAGCTACGATCAGTACTTC. The chain employs TRBV4-1 and TRBJ2-7, with 8 bases aligning to TRBD1. The V gene's germline CDR1 is MGHRA and CDR2 YSYEKL. CDR3 size: 17 residues.

A few counts support this clonotype. The V and J genes are TRBV4-2 and TRBJ2-3, with TRBD2 matching 14 bases. The CDR3 contains 18 residues. V lost 1 base and J lost 6; bases outside the gene matches: 9. Germline assignment: CDR1 LGHNA and CDR2 YNFKEQ. The CDR3 DNA sequence: TGTGCCAGCAGCCAAGTCGGGGGACTAGCGGGGGCGATGGATACGCAGTATTTT. It encodes CASSQVGGLAGAMDTQYF.

The V call is TRBV20-1, the J call TRBJ2-3, with D uncertain. V gave up 2 bases and J gave up 6 bases, with 9 bases separating them. CDR3 size: 12 residues. CDR1 is DFQATT and CDR2 is SNEGSKA in the germline V gene (reference sequence). CDR3 sequence: CSARRRSDTQYF. In DNA form, the CDR3 reads TGCAGTGCTAGAAGAAGGTCCGATACGCAGTATTTT.

There are a few counts of this clonotype. V gene TRBV7-2 combines with J gene TRBJ1-4; D not resolved. The germline gives CDR1 SGHTA, CDR2 FQGNSA. The V end lost 5 bases, the J end lost 7 bases, and 14 bases lay between the germline ends. The CDR3 is made up of 14 amino acids. CDR3 amino acids: CASSQRGAAEKLFF. The CDR3 DNA reads as TGTGCCAGCAGCCAACGTGGAGCTGCTGAAAAACTGTTTTTT. The full variable domain, with the rest looked up from reference TRBV7-2 and TRBJ1-4, is GAGVSQSPSNKVTEKGKDVELRCDPISGHTALYWYRQSLGQGLEFLIYFQGNSAPDKSGLPSDRFSAERTGGSVSTLTIQRTQQEDSAVYLCASSQRGAAEKLFFGSGTQLSVL.

The chain is built from TRBV6-1 and TRBJ1-2; 7 bases match TRBD1. Germline V gives CDR1 MNHNS, CDR2 SASEGT. This CDR3 is built from 15 residues. Germline trimming cut 3 bases from V and 0 bases from J; bases unmatched to any gene: 4. CDR3 amino acids: CASSERQGANYGYTF. CDR3 DNA: TGTGCCAGCAGTGAGCGGCAGGGGGCTAACTATGGCTACACCTTC.

This rearrangement joins TRBV25-1 to TRBJ2-5, with D hard to call. The V end was cut by 4 bases, the J end by 2 bases, with 11 bases between. Germline CDR1 reads MGHDK; CDR2 reads SYGVNS. The length of the CDR3 is 14 residues. The CDR3 nucleotides are TGTGCCAGCAGTGGCTGGGGATTGCAAGAGACCCAGTACTTC. This encodes CASSGWGLQETQYF.